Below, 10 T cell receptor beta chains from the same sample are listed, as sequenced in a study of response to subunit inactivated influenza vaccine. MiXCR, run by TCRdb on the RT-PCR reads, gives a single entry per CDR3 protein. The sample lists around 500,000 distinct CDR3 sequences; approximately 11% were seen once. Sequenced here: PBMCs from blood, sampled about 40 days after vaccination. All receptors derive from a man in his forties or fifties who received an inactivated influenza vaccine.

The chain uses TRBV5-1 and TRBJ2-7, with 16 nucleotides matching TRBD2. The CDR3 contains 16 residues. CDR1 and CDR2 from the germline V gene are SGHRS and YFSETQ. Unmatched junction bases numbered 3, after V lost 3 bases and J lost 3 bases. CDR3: CASSSGTSGRVYEQYF. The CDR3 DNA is TGCGCCAGCAGCTCCGGGACTAGCGGGAGGGTCTACGAGCAGTACTTC.

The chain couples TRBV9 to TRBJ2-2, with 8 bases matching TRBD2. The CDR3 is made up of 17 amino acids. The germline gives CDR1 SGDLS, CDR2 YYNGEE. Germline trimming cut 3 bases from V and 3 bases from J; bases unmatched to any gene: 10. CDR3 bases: TGTGCCAGCAGCGCGGGACTAGTCAGGTTCGACACCGGGGAGCTGTTTTTT. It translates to CASSAGLVRFDTGELFF.

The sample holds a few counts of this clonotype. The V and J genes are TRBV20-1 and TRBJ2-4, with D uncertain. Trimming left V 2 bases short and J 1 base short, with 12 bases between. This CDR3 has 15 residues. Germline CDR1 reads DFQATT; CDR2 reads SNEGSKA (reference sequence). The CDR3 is CSARPTNKAKNIQYF. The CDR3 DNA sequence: TGCAGTGCTAGACCGACCAATAAGGCCAAAAACATTCAGTACTTC.

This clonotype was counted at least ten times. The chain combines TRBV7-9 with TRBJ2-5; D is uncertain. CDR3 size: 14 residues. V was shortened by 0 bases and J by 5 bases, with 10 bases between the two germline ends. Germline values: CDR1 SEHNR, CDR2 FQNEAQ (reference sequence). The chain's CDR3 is CASSLAGPSETQYF. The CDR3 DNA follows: TGTGCCAGCAGCTTAGCAGGTCCTTCTGAGACCCAGTACTTC.

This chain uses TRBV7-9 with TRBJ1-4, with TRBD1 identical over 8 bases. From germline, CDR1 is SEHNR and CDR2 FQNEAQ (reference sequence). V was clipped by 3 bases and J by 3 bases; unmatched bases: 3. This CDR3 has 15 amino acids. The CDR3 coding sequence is TGTGCCAGCAGCTTTACACAGGGGGCTAATGAAAAACTGTTTTTT. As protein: CASSFTQGANEKLFF.

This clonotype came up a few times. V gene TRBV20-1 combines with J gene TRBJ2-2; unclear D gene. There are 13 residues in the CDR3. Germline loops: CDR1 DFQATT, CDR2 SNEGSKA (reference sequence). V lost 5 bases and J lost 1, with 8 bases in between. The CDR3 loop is CSARHRNTGELFF. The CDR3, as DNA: TGCAGTGCTCGCCACAGGAACACCGGGGAGCTGTTTTTT.

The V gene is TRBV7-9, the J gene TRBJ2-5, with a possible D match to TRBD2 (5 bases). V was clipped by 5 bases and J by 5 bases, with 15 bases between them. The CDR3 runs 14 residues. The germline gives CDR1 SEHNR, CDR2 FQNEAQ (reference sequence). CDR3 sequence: CASSRGGSEETQYF. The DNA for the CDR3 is TGTGCCAGCAGCCGCGGTGGGAGCGAGGAGACCCAGTACTTC. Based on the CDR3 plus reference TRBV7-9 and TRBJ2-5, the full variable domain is DTGVSQNPRHKITKRGQNVTFRCDPISEHNRLYWYRQTLGQGPEFLTYFQNEAQLEKSRLLSDRFSAERPKGSFSTLEIQRTEQGDSAMYLCASSRGGSEETQYFGPGTRLLVL.

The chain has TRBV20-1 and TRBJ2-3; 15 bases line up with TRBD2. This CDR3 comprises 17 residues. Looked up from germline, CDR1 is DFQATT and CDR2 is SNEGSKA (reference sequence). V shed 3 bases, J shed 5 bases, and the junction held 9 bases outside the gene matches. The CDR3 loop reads CSARTRTSGGAIDTQYF. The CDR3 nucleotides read TGCAGTGCTAGGACCCGGACTAGCGGGGGGGCAATAGATACGCAGTATTTT.

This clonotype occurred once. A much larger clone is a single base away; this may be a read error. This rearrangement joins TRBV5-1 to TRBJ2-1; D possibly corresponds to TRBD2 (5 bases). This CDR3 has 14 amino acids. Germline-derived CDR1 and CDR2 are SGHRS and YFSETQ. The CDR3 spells CASRGEGAYDEQFF. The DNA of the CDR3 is TGCGCCAGCAGGGGAGAGGGCGCCTACGATGAGCAGTTCTTC.

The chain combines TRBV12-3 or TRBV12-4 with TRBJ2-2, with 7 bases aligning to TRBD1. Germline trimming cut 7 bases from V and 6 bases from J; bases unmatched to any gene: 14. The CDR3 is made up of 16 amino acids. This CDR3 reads CASTFQRTGRAGELFF. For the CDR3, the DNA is TGTGCCAGCACTTTCCAAAGGACAGGTCGGGCCGGGGAGCTGTTTTTT.